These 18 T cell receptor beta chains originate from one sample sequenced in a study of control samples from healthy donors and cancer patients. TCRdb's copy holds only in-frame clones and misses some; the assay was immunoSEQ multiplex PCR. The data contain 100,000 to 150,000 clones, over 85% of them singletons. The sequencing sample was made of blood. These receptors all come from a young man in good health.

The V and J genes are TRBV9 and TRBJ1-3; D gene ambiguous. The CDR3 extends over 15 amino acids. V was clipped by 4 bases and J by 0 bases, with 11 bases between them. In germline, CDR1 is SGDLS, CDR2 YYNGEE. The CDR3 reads CASSPRTDSGNTIYF. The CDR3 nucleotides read TGTGCCAGCAGCCCTCGGACTGACTCTGGAAACACCATATATTTT.

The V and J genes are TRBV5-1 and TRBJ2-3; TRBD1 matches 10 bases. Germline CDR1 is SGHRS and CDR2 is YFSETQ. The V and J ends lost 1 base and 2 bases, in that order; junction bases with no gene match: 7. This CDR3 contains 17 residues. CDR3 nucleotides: TGCGCCAGCAGCTTGAAGCGGACAGGGGGAAACACAGATACGCAGTATTTT. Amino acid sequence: CASSLKRTGGNTDTQYF. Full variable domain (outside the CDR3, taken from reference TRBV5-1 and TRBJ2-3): KAGVTQTPRYLIKTRGQQVTLSCSPISGHRSVSWYQQTPGQGLQFLFEYFSETQRNKGNFPGRFSGRQFSNSRSEMNVSTLELGDSALYLCASSLKRTGGNTDTQYFGPGTRLTVL.

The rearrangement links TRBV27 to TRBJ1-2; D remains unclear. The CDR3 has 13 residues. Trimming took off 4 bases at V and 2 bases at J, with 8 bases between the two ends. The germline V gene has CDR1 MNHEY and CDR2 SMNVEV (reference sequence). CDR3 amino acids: CASSYQINYGYTF. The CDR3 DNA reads TGTGCCAGCAGTTATCAGATCAACTATGGCTACACCTTC.

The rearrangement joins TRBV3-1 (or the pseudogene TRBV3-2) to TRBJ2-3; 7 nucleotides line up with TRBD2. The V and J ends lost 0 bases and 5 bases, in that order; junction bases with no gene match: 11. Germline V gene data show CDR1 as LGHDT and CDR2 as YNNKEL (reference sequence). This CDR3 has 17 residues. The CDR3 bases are TGTGCCAGCAGCCAAGAAGGACTAGGACGTTTTAAAGATACGCAGTATTTT. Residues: CASSQEGLGRFKDTQYF.

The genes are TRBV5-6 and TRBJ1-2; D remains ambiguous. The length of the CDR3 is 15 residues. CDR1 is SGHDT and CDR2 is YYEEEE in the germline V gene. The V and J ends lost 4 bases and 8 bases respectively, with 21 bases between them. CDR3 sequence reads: CASSILHLGGSGYTF. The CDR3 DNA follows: TGTGCCAGCAGCATCCTCCACTTGGGCGGGAGCGGCTACACCTTC.

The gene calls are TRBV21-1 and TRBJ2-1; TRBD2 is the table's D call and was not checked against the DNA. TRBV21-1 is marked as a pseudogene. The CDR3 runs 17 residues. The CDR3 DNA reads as TGTGCCAGCATCGCCACCCGAGGGGGGGGAGGATACAATGAGCAGTTCTTC. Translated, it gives CASIATRGGGGYNEQFF.

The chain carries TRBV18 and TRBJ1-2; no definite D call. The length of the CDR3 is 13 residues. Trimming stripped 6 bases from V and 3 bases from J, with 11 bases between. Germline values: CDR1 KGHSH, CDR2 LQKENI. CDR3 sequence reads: CASSQEGDYGYTF. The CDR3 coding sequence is TGTGCCAGCTCCCAGGAGGGAGACTATGGCTACACCTTC.

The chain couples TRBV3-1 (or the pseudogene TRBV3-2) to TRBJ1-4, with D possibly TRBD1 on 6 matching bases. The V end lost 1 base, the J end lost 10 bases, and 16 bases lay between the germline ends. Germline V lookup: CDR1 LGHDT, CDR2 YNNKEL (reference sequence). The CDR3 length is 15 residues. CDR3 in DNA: TGTGCCAGCAGCCAAGGCACAGGGTATGGGGGAAAACTGTTTTTT. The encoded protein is CASSQGTGYGGKLFF.

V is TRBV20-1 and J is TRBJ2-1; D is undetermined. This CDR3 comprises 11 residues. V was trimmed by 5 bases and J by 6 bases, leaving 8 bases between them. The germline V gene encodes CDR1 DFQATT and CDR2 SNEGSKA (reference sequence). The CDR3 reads CSAPGFNEQFF. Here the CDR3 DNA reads TGCAGTGCTCCTGGTTTCAATGAGCAGTTCTTC.

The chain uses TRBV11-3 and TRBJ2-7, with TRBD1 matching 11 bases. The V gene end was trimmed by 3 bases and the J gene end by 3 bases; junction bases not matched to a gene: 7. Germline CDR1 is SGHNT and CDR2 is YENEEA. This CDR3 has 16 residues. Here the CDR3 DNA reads TGTGCCAGCAGCTTTGGCGGGGACAGGGGGTACTACGAGCAGTACTTC. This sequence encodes CASSFGGDRGYYEQYF.

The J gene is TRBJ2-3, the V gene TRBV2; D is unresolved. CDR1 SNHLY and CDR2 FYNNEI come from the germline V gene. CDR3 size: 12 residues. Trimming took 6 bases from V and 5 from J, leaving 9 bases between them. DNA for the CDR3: TGTGCCAGCAGGCCGTCGGGAGATACGCAGTATTTT. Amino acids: CASRPSGDTQYF.

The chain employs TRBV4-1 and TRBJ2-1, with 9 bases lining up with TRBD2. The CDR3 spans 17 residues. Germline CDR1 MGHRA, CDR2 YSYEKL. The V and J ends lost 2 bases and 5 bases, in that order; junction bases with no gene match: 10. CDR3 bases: TGCGCCAGCAGCCAACCTGGTAAGCGGGGGGCCAACAATGAGCAGTTCTTC. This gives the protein CASSQPGKRGANNEQFF.

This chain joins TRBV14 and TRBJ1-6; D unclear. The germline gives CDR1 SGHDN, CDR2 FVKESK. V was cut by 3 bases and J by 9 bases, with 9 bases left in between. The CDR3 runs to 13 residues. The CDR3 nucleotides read TGTGCCAGCAGCCAGCTCCGGGGTTCACCCCTCCACTTT. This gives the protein CASSQLRGSPLHF. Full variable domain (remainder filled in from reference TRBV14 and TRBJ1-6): EAGVTQFPSHSVIEKGQTVTLRCDPISGHDNLYWYRRVMGKEIKFLLHFVKESKQDESGMPNNRFLAERTGGTYSTLKVQPAELEDSGVYFCASSQLRGSPLHFGNGTRLTVT.

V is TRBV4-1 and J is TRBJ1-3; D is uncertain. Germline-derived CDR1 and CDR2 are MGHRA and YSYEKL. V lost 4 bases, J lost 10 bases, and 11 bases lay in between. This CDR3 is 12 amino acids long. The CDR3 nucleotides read TGCGCCAGCAGCCCTATCGTAGGGACCATATATTTT. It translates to CASSPIVGTIYF.

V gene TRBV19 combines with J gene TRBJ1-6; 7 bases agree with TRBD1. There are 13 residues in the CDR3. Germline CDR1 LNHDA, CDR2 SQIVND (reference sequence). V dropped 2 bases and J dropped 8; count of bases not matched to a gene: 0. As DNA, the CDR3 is TGTGCCAGTAGTATACAGGGGGATTCACCCCTCCACTTT. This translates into CASSIQGDSPLHF.

The DNA of the CDR3 is TGTGCCAGCAGTTCCCGACTAGCGGGAAATTCCTACGAGCAGTACTTC. This translates into CASSSRLAGNSYEQYF. The chain combines TRBV6-6 with TRBJ2-7, with TRBD2 identical over 11 bases. V was pared by 4 bases and J by 1 base, with 6 bases of the junction left unmatched. This CDR3 contains 16 residues. Germline CDR1 and CDR2: MNHNY and SVGAGI (reference sequence).

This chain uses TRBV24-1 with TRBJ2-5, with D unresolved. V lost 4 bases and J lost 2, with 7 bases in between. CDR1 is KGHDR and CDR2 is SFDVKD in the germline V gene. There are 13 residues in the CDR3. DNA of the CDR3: TGTGCCACCAGTGACGGAAGACAAGAGACCCAGTACTTC. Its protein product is CATSDGRQETQYF.

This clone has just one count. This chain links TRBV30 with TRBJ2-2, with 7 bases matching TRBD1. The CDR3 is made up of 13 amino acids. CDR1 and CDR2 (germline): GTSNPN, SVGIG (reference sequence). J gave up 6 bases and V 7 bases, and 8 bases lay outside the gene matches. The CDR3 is CASWGRGSGELFF. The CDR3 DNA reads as TGTGCCTCTTGGGGCAGGGGGTCCGGGGAGCTGTTTTTT. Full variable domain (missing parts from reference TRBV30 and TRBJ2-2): SQTIHQWPATLVQPVGSPLSLECTVEGTSNPNLYWYRQAAGRGLQLLFYSVGIGQISSEVPQNLSASRPQDRQFILSSKKLLLSDSGFYLCASWGRGSGELFFGEGSRLTVL.